Listed below are T cell receptor beta chains from one sample, sequenced in a study of tumor T cells in aggressive B-cell lymphoma. This table comes from immunoSEQ multiplex PCR, and its TCRdb copy is limited to in-frame clones, with some not included. The repertoire holds 2,500 to 3,500 clones, with about 90% as singletons. Sequencing was performed on tumor tissue. The receptors were gathered from an adult with diffuse large B cell lymphoma. CDR3s include the opening cysteine and the closing phenylalanine or tryptophan. A D gene is named only where the DNA matches it firmly.

v_gene,j_gene,d_gene,CDR3aa,CDR3nt
TRBV7-8,TRBJ1-1,TRBD1,CASSFALDRDAFF,TGTGCCAGCAGCTTCGCCTTGGACAGGGATGCTTTCTTT
TRBV19,TRBJ1-2,TRBD1,CASDRGQGDGYTF,TGTGCCAGCGACCGGGGACAGGGCGATGGCTACACCTTC
TRBV27,TRBJ1-5,-,CASSFAGGDQPQHF,TGTGCCAGCAGTTTTGCGGGGGGCGATCAGCCCCAGCATTTT
TRBV10-2,TRBJ2-1,TRBD2,CASGRTRLADLKDNEQFF,TGCGCCAGCGGACGAACGAGACTAGCGGACCTTAAGGACAATGAGCAGTTCTTC
TRBV5-5,TRBJ2-7,TRBD1,CASSLRWQGASEQYF,TGTGCCAGCAGCTTGCGGTGGCAGGGGGCGAGTGAGCAGTACTTC
TRBV20-1,TRBJ1-2,TRBD1,CSAPGTVDAF,TGCAGTGCACCGGGGACAGTAGACGCCTTC
TRBV9,TRBJ2-5,-,CASSVDRVLHF,TGTGCCAGCAGCGTAGATCGGGTCTTGCACTTC
TRBV14,TRBJ1-1,-,CASSQDRNTEAFF,TGTGCCAGCAGCCAAGACAGAAACACTGAAGCTTTCTTT
TRBV7-2,TRBJ2-5,TRBD1,CASSALPSGTGETQYF,TGTGCCAGCAGCGCGCTTCCGTCCGGGACAGGGGAGACCCAGTACTTC
TRBV11-2,TRBJ1-6,-,CASSYAGVGSPLHF,TGTGCCAGCAGCTACGCAGGGGTTGGTTCACCCCTCCACTTT
TRBV15,TRBJ2-5,-,CATRLHGQFQETQYF,TGTGCCACCAGACTACACGGACAATTCCAAGAGACCCAGTACTTC